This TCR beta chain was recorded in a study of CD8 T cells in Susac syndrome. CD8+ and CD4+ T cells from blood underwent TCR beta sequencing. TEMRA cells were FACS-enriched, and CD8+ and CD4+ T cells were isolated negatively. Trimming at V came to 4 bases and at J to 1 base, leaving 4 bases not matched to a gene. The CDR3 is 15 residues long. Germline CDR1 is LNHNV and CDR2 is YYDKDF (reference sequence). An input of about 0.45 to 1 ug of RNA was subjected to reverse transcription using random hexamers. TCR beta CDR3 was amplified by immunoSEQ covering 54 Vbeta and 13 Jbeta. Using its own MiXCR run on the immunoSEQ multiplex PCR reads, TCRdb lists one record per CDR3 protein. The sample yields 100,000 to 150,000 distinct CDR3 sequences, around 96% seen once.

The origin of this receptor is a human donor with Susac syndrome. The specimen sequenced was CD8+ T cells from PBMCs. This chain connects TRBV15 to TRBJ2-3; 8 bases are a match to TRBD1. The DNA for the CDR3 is TGTGCCACCAGCATTGGACAGGGAGGCACAGATACGCAGTATTTT. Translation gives CATSIGQGGTDTQYF.